The entry that follows covers one TCR beta chain sequence. These data belong to a study of T cell responses to AZD1222 COVID-19 vaccine. Repertoires were generated with immunoSEQ multiplex PCR, while TCRdb's copy carries only in-frame clones and drops some. The sample lists around 210,000 clones; around 94% were seen once. Sequenced here: peripheral blood, sampled 28 days after the second dose of the MenACWY control vaccine. The TCR sequence derives from an adult who received the MenACWY meningococcal vaccine as a control.

The CDR3 nucleotides are TGTGCCAGCATGCCCGGGACAGGGGGTAGGAATGAGCAGTTCTTC. Its translation is CASMPGTGGRNEQFF. The V gene is TRBV7-2, the J gene TRBJ2-1; 11 bases line up with TRBD1. The CDR3 is made up of 15 amino acids. V lost 7 bases, J lost 7 bases, and 9 bases stayed unmatched. CDR1 is SGHTA and CDR2 is FQGNSA in the germline V gene. Looking up the rest from reference TRBV7-2 and TRBJ2-1 gives the full variable domain: GAGVSQSPSNKVTEKGKDVELRCDPISGHTALYWYRQSLGQGLEFLIYFQGNSAPDKSGLPSDRFSAERTGGSVSTLTIQRTQQEDSAVYLCASMPGTGGRNEQFFGPGTRLTVL.